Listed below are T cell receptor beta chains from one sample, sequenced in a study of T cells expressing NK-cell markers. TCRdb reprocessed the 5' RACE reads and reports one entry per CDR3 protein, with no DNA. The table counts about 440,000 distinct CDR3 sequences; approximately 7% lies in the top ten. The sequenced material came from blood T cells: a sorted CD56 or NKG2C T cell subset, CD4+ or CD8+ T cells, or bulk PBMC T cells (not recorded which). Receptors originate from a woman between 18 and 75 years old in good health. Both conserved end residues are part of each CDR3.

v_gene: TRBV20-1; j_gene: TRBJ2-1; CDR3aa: CSARRDRVHNEQFF
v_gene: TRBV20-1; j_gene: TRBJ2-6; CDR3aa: CSANEGIAGANVLTF
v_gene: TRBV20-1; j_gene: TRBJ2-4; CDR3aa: CSARGVAEAKNIQYF
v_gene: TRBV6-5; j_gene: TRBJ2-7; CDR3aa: CASSFTGPKSSVGTYEQYF
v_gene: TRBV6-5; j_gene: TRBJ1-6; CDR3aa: CASSLSGDSPLHF
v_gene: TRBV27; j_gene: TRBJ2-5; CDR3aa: CASSPVTVQETQYF
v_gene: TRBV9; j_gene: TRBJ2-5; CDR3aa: CASSYGLAGGRQETQYF
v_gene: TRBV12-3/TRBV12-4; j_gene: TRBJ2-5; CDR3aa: CASSRDSIKETQYF
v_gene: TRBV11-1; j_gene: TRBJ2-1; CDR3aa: CASSPTSGGLSSYNEQFF
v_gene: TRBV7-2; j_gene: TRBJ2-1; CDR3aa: CASSLVGPNGHEQFF
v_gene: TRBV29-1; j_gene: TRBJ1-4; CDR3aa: CSVEDPVRGGEKLFF
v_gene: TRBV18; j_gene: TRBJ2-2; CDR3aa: CASSPPSGELFF
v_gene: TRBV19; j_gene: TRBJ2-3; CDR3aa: CASSNLAGGPGLQYF
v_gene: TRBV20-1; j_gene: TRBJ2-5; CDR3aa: CSARGGLTKETQYF
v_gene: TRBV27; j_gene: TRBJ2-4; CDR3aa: CASSSNRVFGSKNIQYF
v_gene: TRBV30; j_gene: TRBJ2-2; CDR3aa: CAWARQDKPTGELFF
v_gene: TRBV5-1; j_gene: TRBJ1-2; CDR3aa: CASSPFRVTYGYTF
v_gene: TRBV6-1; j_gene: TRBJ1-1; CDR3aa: CASEETTGPNTEAFF
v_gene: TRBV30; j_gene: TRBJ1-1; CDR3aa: CAWSRGRNTEAFF
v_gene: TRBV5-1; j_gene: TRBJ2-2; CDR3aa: CASSLLTGGWTGELFF
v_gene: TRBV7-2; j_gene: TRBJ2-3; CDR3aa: CASSLAPTQRTDTQYF
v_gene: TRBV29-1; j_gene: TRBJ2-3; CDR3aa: CSGGGPSTDTQYF
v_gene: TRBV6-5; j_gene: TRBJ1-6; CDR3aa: CASSYSINRGLSPLHF
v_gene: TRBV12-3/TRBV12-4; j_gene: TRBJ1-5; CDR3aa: CASSHGQGASNQPQHF
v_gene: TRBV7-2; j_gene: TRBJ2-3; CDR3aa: CASSSLVPGDTQYF
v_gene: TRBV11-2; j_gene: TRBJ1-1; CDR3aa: CASREGQRSTEAFF
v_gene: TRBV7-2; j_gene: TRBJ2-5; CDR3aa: CASSFSFISFKYF
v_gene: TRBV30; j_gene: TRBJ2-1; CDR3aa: CAWARTSGSLALF
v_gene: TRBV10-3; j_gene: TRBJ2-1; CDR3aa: CAISETDREEQFF
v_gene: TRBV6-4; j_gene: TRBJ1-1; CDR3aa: CASSDGANTEAFF
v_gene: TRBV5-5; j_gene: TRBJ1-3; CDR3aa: CASSLAAGNTIYF
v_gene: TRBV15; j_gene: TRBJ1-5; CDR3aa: CATSSPNHQPQHF
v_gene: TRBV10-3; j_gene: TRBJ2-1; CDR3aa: CAISEERGATYNEQFF
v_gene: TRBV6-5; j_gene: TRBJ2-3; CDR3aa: CASMEGDTQYF
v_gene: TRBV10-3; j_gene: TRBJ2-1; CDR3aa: CAISENRLAGGVNEQFF
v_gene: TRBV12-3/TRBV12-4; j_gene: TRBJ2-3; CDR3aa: CASTIGLAQYF
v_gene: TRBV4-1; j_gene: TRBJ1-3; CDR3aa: CASSQYAGPETTVPSGNTIYF
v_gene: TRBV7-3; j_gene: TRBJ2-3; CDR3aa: CASSHFDTDTQYF
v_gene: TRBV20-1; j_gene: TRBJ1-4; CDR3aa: CSASMWQHEEKLFF
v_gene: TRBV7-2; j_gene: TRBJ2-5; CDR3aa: CASSLGGRNGAQYF
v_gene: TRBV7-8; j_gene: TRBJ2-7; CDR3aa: CASSLGGDSPYEQYF
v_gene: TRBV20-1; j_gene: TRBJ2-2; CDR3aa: CSARDRAGGWTGELFF
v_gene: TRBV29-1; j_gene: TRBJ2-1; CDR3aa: CSVEDRRVSYNEQFF
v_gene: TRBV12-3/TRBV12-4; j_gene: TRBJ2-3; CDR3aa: CASNSDRGVDTQYF
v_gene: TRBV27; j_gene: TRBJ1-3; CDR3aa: CASSLRGKNSGNTIYF
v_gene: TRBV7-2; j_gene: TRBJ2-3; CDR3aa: CASRRSVGQKSTDTQYF
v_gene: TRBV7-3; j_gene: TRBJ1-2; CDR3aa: CASSPGQGVGYGYTF
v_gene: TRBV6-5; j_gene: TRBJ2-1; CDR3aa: CAGKRPRTSGSGDEQFF
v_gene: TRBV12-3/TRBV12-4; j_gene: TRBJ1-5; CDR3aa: CASTISNQPQHF
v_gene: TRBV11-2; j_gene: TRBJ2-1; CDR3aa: CASSLNGLAMNEQFF
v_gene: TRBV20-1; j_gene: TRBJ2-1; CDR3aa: CSARLKSSYNEQFF
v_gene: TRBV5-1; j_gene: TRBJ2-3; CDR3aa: CASSLSGVSTDTQYF
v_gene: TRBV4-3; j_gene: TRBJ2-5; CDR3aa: CASSRGGGGETQYF
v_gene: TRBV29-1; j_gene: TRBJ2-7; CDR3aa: CSVAKGQGQYEQYF
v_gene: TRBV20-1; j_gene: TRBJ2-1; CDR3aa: CSAREGGRAGEQFF
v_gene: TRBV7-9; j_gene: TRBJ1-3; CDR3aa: CASSLAGTGVENTIYF
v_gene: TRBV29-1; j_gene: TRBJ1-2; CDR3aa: CSVEVRPTGTGYGYTF
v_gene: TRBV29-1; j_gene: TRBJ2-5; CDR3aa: CSVRLGVQETQYF
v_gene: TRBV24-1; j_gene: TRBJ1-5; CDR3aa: CATSDRASQPQHF